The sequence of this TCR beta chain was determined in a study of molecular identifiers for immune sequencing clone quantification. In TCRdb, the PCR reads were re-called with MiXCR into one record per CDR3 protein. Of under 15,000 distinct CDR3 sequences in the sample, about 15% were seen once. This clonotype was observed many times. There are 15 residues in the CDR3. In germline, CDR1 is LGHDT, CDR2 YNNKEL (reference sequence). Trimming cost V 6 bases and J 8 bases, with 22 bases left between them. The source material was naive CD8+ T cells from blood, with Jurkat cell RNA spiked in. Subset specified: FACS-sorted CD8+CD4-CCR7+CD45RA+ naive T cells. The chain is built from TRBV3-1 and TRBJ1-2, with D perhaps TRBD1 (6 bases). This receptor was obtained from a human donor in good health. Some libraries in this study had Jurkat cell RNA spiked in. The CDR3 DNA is TGTGCCAGCAGTCCCCTTCCCAGACAGACAGGCGGCTACACCTTC. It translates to CASSPLPRQTGGYTF.